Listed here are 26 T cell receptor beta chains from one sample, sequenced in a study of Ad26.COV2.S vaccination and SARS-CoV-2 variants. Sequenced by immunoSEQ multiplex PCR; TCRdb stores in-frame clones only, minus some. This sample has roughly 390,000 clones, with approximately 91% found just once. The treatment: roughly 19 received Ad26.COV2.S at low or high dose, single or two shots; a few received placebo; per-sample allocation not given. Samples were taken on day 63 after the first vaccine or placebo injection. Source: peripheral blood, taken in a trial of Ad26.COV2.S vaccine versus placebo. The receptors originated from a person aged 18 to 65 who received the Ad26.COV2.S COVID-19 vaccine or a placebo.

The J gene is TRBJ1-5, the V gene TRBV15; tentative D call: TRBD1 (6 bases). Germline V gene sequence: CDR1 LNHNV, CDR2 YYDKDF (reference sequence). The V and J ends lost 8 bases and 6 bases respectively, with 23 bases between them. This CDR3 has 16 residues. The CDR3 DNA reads TGTGCCACCGGAAACGGGTTAACAGGGTATCTTCAGCCCCAGCATTTT. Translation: CATGNGLTGYLQPQHF.

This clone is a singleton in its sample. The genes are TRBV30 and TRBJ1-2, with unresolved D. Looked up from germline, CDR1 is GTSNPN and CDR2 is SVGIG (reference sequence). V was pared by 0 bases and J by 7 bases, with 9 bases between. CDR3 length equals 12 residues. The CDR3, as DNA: TGTGCCTGGAGTGTTAAGGGATCTGGCTACACCTTC. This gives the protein CAWSVKGSGYTF.

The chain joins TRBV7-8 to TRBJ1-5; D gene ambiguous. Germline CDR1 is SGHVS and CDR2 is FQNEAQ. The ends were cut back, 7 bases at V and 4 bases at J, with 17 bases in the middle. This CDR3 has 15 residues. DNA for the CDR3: TGTGCCAGCACTAACGGACGGATTGGGAATCAGCCCCAGCATTTT. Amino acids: CASTNGRIGNQPQHF.

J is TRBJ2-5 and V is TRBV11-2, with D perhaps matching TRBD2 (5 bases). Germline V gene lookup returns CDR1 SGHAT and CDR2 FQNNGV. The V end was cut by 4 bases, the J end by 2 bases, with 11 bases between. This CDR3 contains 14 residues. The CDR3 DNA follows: TGTGCCAGCAGCTCGTATCCGGGGCAAGAGACCCAGTACTTC. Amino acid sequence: CASSSYPGQETQYF.

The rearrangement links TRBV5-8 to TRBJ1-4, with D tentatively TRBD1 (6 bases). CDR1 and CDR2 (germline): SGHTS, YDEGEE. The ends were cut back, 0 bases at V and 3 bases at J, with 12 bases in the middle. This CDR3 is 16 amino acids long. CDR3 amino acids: CASSLGVRGANEKLFF. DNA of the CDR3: TGTGCCAGCAGCTTGGGTGTCAGGGGAGCTAATGAAAAACTGTTTTTT.

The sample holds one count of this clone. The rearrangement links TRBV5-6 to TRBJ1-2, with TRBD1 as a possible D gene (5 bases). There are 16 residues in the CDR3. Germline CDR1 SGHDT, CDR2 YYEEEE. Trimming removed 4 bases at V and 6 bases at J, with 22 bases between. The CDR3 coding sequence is TGTGCCAGCAGCAGACAAGGGCGGGGCGAGGTCCATGGCTACACCTTC. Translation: CASSRQGRGEVHGYTF.

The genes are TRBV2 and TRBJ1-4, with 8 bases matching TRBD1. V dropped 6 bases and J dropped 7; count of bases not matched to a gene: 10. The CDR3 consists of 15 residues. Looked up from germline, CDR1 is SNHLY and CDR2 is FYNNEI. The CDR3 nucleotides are TGTGCCAGCAGGGAGACAGGGGCCCCCTTTGAAAAACTGTTTTTT. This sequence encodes CASRETGAPFEKLFF.

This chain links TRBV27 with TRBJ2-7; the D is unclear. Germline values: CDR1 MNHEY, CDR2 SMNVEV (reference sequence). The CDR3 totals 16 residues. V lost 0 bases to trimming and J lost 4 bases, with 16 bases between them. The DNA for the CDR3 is TGTGCCAGCAGTTTATCGGTAGGAAGGCGATTTTACGAGCAGTACTTC. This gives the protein CASSLSVGRRFYEQYF.

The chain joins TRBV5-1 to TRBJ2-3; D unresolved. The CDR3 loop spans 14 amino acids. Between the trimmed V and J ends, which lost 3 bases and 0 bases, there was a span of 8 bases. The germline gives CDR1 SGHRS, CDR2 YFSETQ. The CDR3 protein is CASSSSTSTDTQYF. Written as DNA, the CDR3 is TGCGCCAGCAGCTCTAGTACTAGCACAGATACGCAGTATTTT. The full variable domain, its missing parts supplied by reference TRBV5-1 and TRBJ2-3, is KAGVTQTPRYLIKTRGQQVTLSCSPISGHRSVSWYQQTPGQGLQFLFEYFSETQRNKGNFPGRFSGRQFSNSRSEMNVSTLELGDSALYLCASSSSTSTDTQYFGPGTRLTVL.

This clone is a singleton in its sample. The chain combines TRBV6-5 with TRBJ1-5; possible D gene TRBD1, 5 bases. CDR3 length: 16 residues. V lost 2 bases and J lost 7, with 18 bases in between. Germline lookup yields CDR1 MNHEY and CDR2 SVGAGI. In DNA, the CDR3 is TGTGCCAGCAGTTACGGGGGGACGGCTTTTGGACAGCCCCAGCATTTT. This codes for CASSYGGTAFGQPQHF.

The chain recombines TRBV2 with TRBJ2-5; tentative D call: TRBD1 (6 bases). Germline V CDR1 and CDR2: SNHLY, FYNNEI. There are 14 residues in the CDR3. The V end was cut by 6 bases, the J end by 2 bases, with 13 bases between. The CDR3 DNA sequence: TGTGCCAGCAGCGGACAGTTCAAGCAAGAGACCCAGTACTTC. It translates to CASSGQFKQETQYF.

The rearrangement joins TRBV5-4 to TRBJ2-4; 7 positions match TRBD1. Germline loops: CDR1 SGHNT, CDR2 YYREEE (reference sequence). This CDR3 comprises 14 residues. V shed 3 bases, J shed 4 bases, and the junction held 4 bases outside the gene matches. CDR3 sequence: CASSSSDRKNIQYF. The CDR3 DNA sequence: TGTGCCAGCAGCTCTTCGGACAGGAAAAACATTCAGTACTTC.

The DNA for the CDR3 is TGTGCCAGCATTCGGGCCGCGGGGGGTGGTACAGATACGCAGTATTTT. Its protein is CASIRAAGGGTDTQYF. The genes are TRBV7-9 and TRBJ2-3; 8 positions match TRBD2. Germline CDR1 and CDR2: SEHNR and FQNEAQ (reference sequence). V lost 7 bases and J lost 3; bases outside the gene matches: 12. The CDR3 loop spans 16 amino acids.

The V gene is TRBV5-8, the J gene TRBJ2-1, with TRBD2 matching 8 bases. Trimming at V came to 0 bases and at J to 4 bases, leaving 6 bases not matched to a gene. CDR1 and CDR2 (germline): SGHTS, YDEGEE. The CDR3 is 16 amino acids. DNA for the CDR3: TGTGCCAGCAGCTTGGGTCTAGCGGGCCGATACAATGAGCAGTTCTTC. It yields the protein CASSLGLAGRYNEQFF.

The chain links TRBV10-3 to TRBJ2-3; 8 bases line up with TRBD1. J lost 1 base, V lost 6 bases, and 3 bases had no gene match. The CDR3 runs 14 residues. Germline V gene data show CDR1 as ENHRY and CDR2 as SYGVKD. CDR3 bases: TGTGCCATCAGGCCGGACAGGGGCACAGATACGCAGTATTTT. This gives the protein CAIRPDRGTDTQYF.

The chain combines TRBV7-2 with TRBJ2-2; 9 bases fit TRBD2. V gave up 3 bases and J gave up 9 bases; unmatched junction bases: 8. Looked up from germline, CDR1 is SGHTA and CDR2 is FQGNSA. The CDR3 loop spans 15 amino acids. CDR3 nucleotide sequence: TGTGCCAGCAGCTTTGGCGGGGGGGCTTTAAGGGAGCTGTTTTTT. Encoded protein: CASSFGGGALRELFF.

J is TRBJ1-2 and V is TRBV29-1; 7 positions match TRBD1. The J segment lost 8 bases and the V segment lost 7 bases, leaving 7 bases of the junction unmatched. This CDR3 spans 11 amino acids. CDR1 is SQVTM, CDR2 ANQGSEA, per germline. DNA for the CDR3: TGCAGCGCTCTGACAGGGTACGGCTACACCTTC. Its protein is CSALTGYGYTF.

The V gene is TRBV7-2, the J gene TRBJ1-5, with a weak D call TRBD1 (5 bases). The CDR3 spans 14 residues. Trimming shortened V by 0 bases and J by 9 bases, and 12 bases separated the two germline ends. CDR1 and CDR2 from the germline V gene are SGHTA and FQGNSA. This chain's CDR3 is CASSLAPGKGPQHF. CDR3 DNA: TGTGCCAGCAGCTTAGCCCCAGGGAAGGGGCCCCAGCATTTT.

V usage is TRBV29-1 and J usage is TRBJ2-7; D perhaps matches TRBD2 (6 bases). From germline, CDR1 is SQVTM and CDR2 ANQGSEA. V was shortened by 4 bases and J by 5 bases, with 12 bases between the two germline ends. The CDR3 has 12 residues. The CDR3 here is CSVVEGINEQYF. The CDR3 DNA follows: TGCAGCGTTGTGGAGGGGATCAACGAGCAGTACTTC.

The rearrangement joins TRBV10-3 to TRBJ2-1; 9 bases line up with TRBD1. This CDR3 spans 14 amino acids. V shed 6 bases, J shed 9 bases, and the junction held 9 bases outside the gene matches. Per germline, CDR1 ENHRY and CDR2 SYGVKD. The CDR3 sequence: CAISPGQGSIEQFF. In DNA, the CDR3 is TGTGCCATCAGCCCGGGACAGGGAAGCATTGAGCAGTTCTTC.

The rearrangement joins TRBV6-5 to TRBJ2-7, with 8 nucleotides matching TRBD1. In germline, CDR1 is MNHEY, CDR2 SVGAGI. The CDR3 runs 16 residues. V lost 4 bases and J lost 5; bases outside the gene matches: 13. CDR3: CASSSPRDRRVHEQYF. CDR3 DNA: TGTGCCAGCAGTTCCCCAAGGGACAGGCGAGTACACGAGCAGTACTTC.

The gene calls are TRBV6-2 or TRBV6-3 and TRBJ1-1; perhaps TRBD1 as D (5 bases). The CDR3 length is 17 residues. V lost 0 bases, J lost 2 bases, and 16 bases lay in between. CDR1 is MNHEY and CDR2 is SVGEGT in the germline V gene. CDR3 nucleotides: TGTGCCAGCAGTTACTCGATTTTTTCCCAGGGCAACACTGAAGCTTTCTTT. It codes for CASSYSIFSQGNTEAFF.

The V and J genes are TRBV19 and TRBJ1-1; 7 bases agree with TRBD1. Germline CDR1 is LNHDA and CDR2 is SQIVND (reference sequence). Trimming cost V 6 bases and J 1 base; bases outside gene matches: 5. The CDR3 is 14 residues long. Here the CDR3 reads CASSPTGANTEAFF. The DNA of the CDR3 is TGTGCCAGTAGCCCAACAGGGGCGAACACTGAAGCTTTCTTT.

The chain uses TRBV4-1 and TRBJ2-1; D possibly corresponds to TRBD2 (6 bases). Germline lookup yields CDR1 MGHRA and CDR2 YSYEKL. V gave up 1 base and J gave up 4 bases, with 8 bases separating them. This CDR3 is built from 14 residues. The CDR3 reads CASSQGGAYNEQFF. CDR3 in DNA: TGCGCCAGCAGCCAAGGCGGGGCTTACAATGAGCAGTTCTTC.

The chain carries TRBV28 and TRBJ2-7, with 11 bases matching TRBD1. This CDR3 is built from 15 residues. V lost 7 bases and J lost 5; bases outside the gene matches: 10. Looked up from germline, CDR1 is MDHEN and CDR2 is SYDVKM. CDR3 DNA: TGTGCCAGCACCTCAGCCGGGACAGGGGGTCACGAGCAGTACTTC. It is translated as CASTSAGTGGHEQYF.

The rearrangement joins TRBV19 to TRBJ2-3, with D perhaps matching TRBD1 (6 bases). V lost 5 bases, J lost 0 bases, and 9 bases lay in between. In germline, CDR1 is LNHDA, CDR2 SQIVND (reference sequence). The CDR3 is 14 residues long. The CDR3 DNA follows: TGTGCCAGTAGTTCAGGGGATAGCACAGATACGCAGTATTTT. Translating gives CASSSGDSTDTQYF. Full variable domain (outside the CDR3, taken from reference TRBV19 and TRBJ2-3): DGGITQSPKYLFRKEGQNVTLSCEQNLNHDAMYWYRQDPGQGLRLIYYSQIVNDFQKGDIAEGYSVSREKKESFPLTVTSAQKNPTAFYLCASSSGDSTDTQYFGPGTRLTVL.